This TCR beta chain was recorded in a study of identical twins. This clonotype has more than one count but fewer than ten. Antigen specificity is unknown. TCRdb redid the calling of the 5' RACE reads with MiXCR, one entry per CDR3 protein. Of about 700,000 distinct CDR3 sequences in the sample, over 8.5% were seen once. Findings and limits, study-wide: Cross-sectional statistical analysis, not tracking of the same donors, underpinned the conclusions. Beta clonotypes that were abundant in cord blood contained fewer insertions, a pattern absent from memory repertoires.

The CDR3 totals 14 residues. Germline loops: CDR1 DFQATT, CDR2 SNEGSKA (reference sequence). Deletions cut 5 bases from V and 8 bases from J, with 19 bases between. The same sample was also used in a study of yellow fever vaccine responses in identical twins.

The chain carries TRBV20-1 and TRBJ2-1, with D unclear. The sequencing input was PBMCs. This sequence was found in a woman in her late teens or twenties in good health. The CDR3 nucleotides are TGCAGTGCTCCGATCAACACCCTGGGCGATGAGCAGTTCTTC. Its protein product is CSAPINTLGDEQFF.